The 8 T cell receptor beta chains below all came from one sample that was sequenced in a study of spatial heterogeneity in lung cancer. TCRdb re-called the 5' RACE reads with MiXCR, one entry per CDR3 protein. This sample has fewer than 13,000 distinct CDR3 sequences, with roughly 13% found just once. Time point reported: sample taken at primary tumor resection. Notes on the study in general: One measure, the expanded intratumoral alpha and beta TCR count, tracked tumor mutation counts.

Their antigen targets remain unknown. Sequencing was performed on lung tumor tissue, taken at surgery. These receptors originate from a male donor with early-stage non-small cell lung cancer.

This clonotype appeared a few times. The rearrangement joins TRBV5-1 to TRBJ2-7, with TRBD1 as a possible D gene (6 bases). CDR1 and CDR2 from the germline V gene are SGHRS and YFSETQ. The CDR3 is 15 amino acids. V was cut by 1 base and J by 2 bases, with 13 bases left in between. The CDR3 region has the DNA TGCGCCAGCAGCTTGCAGGGGACCGGCCCCTACGAGCAGTACTTC. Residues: CASSLQGTGPYEQYF.

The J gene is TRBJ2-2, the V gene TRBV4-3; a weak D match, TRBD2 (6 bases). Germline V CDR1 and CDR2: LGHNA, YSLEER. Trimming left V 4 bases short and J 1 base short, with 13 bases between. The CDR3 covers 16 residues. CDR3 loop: CASSRQGGRNTGELFF. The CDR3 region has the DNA TGCGCCAGCAGCCGGCAAGGAGGGCGGAACACCGGGGAGCTGTTTTTT.

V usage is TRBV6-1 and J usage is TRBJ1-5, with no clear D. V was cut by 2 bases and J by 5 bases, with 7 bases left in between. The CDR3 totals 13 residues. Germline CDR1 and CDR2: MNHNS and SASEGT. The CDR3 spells CASSERRDQPQHF. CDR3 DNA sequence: TGTGCCAGCAGTGAACGGAGGGATCAGCCCCAGCATTTT.

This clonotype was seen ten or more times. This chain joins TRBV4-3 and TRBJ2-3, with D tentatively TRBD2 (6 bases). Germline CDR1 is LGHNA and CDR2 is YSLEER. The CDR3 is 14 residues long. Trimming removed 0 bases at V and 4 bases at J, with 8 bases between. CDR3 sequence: CASSQEWGADTQYF. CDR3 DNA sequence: TGCGCCAGCAGCCAAGAGTGGGGGGCAGATACGCAGTATTTT.

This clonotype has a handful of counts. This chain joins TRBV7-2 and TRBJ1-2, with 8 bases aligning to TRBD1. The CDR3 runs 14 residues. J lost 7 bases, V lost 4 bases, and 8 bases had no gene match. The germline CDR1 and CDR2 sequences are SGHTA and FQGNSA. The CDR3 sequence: CASSSDREISGYTF. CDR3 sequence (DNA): TGTGCCAGCAGCTCGGACAGGGAGATCTCTGGCTACACCTTC. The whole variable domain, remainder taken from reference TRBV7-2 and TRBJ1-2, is GAGVSQSPSNKVTEKGKDVELRCDPISGHTALYWYRQSLGQGLEFLIYFQGNSAPDKSGLPSDRFSAERTGGSVSTLTIQRTQQEDSAVYLCASSSDREISGYTFGSGTRLTVV.

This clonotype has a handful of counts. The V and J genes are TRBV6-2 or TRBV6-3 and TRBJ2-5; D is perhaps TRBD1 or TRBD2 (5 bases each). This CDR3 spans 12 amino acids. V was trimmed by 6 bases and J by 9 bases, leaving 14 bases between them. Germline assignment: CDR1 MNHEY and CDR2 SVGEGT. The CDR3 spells CASRPDGTAQYF. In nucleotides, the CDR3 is TGTGCCAGCAGACCGGACGGGACGGCCCAGTACTTC.

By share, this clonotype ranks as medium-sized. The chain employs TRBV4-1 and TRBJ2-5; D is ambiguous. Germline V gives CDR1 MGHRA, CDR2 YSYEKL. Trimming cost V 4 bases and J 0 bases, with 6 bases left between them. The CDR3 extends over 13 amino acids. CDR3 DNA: TGCGCCAGCAGCCTTGGTGACCAAGAGACCCAGTACTTC. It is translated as CASSLGDQETQYF.

The CDR3 sequence: CSAIRTSRETQYF. In nucleotides, the CDR3 is TGCAGTGCTATTCGGACTAGCAGGGAGACCCAGTACTTC. The V and J genes are TRBV20-1 and TRBJ2-5; 8 bases line up with TRBD2. This CDR3 is 13 amino acids long. V was clipped by 4 bases and J by 5 bases; unmatched bases: 6. Germline values: CDR1 DFQATT, CDR2 SNEGSKA (reference sequence).